The 21 T cell receptor beta chains given below trace back to one sample, sequenced in a study of beta chain features in type 1 diabetes. No antigen is known for these receptors. Points from the study as a whole: Across all four CD4+ subsets, people with type 1 diabetes showed modestly shorter TCRB CDR3s.

Since all of the isolated RNA was reverse transcribed, expressed TCRB transcripts were what got sequenced. Only in-frame clones appear in the TCRdb table, and some are missing; sequencing was by immunoSEQ multiplex PCR. The sample carries about 390,000 clones, around 10% recorded once. Sequenced material: central memory CD4+ T cells from blood. The receptors stem from a man aged 30 to 45 with type 1 diabetes.

This clone appeared many times. The chain is built from TRBV19 and TRBJ1-2, with D hard to call. Germline loops: CDR1 LNHDA, CDR2 SQIVND (reference sequence). The CDR3 covers 15 residues. V gave up 4 bases and J gave up 0 bases, with 12 bases separating them. CDR3 sequence (DNA): TGTGCCAGTAGTACCTACTCGCAGTCTAACTATGGCTACACCTTC. It codes for CASSTYSQSNYGYTF.

This clone was counted between two and nine times. The V and J genes are TRBV4-3 and TRBJ1-4; no definite D call. This CDR3 has 14 amino acids. Per the germline V gene, CDR1 is LGHNA and CDR2 is YSLEER. V lost 4 bases and J lost 2, with 8 bases in between. This CDR3 is CASSPEETNEKLFF. The CDR3 nucleotides are TGCGCCAGCAGCCCCGAGGAGACTAATGAAAAACTGTTTTTT.

The chain combines TRBV5-4 with TRBJ2-3; no clear D. CDR1 is SGHNT, CDR2 YYREEE, per germline (reference sequence). This CDR3 spans 14 amino acids. Trimming took off 1 base at V and 2 bases at J, with 8 bases between the two ends. CDR3 amino acids: CASSLSQFTDTQYF. CDR3 DNA: TGTGCCAGCAGCTTGAGTCAATTCACAGATACGCAGTATTTT.

This chain connects TRBV4-3 to TRBJ2-5; TRBD2 might be the D (5 bases). Germline V gene lookup returns CDR1 LGHNA and CDR2 YSLEER. V shed 0 bases and J shed 6 bases, with 11 bases lying between them. The CDR3 runs to 14 residues. CDR3 protein: CASSQEPSSQTQYF. CDR3 nucleotide sequence: TGCGCCAGCAGCCAAGAACCTAGCAGCCAGACCCAGTACTTC.

The CDR3 nucleotides read TGTGCCAGCAGCGTAGCCCCACAGGGATCAGGGGAGACCCAGTACTTC. Its protein is CASSVAPQGSGETQYF. This chain connects TRBV9 to TRBJ2-5; D is possibly TRBD1 (6 bases). Between the trimmed V and J ends, which lost 0 bases and 5 bases, there was a span of 17 bases. This CDR3 is built from 16 residues. CDR1 is SGDLS, CDR2 YYNGEE, per germline. The entire variable domain, with the rest obtained from reference TRBV9 and TRBJ2-5, is as follows: DSGVTQTPKHLITATGQRVTLRCSPRSGDLSVYWYQQSLDQGLQFLIQYYNGEERAKGNILERFSAQQFPDLHSELNLSSLELGDSALYFCASSVAPQGSGETQYFGPGTRLLVL.

Only a few counts were recorded for this clone. The CDR3 DNA follows: TGCGCCAGCAGCTTGGGGGACAGCCTACCCAGTACAGATACGCAGTATTTT. Translating gives CASSLGDSLPSTDTQYF. This chain uses TRBV5-1 with TRBJ2-3; 7 bases align to TRBD1. This CDR3 is built from 17 residues. The V and J ends lost 0 bases and 3 bases, in that order; junction bases with no gene match: 10. Germline assignment: CDR1 SGHRS and CDR2 YFSETQ.

This clone showed up just a few times. V is TRBV6-1 and J is TRBJ2-1, with D possibly matching TRBD1 (6 bases). There are 15 residues in the CDR3. V lost 5 bases, J lost 5 bases, and 16 bases lay in between. Germline V CDR1 and CDR2: MNHNS, SASEGT. The CDR3 protein is CASSHRQVAHNEQFF. CDR3 in DNA: TGTGCCAGCAGTCACAGACAGGTAGCACACAATGAGCAGTTCTTC.

This clone was seen a few times. The chain has TRBV11-1 and TRBJ2-3, with D possibly TRBD2 on 6 matching bases. CDR3 length equals 16 residues. V lost 0 bases and J lost 3, with 13 bases in between. Germline V gives CDR1 SGHAT, CDR2 FQDESV (reference sequence). CDR3 loop: CASSLAPAGSTDTQYF. The CDR3 nucleotides read TGTGCCAGCAGCTTAGCCCCGGCGGGAAGTACAGATACGCAGTATTTT.

This clone was seen a few times. The chain is built from TRBV5-5 and TRBJ1-1; D might be TRBD1 (6 bases). Trimming stripped 4 bases from V and 0 bases from J, with 10 bases between. The CDR3 is 14 residues long. Germline values: CDR1 SGHKS, CDR2 YYEKEE (reference sequence). CDR3 loop: CASSRQVMNTEAFF. The CDR3 DNA is TGTGCCAGCAGCAGACAGGTGATGAACACTGAAGCTTTCTTT.

The sample holds a few counts of this clone. The chain carries TRBV6-5 and TRBJ2-1; 8 nucleotides match TRBD1. The length of the CDR3 is 14 residues. CDR1 is MNHEY and CDR2 is SVGAGI in the germline V gene. The V gene end was trimmed by 6 bases and the J gene end by 4 bases; junction bases not matched to a gene: 5. This CDR3 reads CASSEQGAYNEQFF. The CDR3 nucleotides are TGTGCCAGCAGCGAGCAGGGGGCGTACAATGAGCAGTTCTTC.

This clone has only a few counts. This chain links TRBV7-2 with TRBJ2-7; 16 bases line up with TRBD2. Germline assignment: CDR1 SGHTA and CDR2 FQGNSA. With V trimmed by 4 bases and J by 6 bases, 6 bases remained unmatched. The CDR3 runs to 16 residues. In DNA, the CDR3 is TGTGCCAGCAGCTGGCCGGGACTAGCGGGAGGGATCGAGCAGTACTTC. It specifies CASSWPGLAGGIEQYF.

This clone has more than one count but fewer than ten. This chain links TRBV15 with TRBJ2-3, with D perhaps assigned TRBD1 or TRBD2 (5 bases each). CDR1 is LNHNV and CDR2 is YYDKDF in the germline V gene (reference sequence). Deletions cut 0 bases from V and 5 bases from J, with 15 bases between. This CDR3 contains 16 residues. The CDR3 nucleotides are TGTGCCACCAGCAGAGATTCAAGGGGCCGGGAAGATACGCAGTATTTT. Amino acids: CATSRDSRGREDTQYF. Looking up the rest from reference TRBV15 and TRBJ2-3 gives the full variable domain: DAMVIQNPRYQVTQFGKPVTLSCSQTLNHNVMYWYQQKSSQAPKLLFHYYDKDFNNEADTPDNFQSRRPNTSFCFLDIRSPGLGDTAMYLCATSRDSRGREDTQYFGPGTRLTVL.

This clone was found a few times. The chain links TRBV11-1 to TRBJ2-5; D is ambiguous. Trimming took off 0 bases at V and 2 bases at J, with 13 bases between the two ends. Germline CDR1 reads SGHAT; CDR2 reads FQDESV (reference sequence). The CDR3 runs to 16 residues. CDR3 in amino acids: CASSLAVTSAQETQYF. CDR3 coding DNA: TGTGCCAGCAGCTTAGCGGTGACGAGCGCGCAAGAGACCCAGTACTTC.

A few counts support this clone. The chain employs TRBV7-8 and TRBJ2-2; D is perhaps TRBD1 (6 bases). The ends were cut back, 1 base at V and 2 bases at J, with 11 bases in the middle. Germline V gene lookup returns CDR1 SGHVS and CDR2 FQNEAQ. The length of the CDR3 is 16 residues. DNA for the CDR3: TGTGCCAGCAGCTTAGGTACAGGGTTAAACACCGGGGAGCTGTTTTTT. This encodes CASSLGTGLNTGELFF.

This clone was picked up a small number of times. The chain uses TRBV28 and TRBJ2-2; 9 bases align to TRBD1. V lost 7 bases and J lost 3; bases outside the gene matches: 9. The CDR3 consists of 16 residues. Germline V gene sequence: CDR1 MDHEN, CDR2 SYDVKM. CDR3 residues: CASTITGQGDTGELFF. CDR3 DNA: TGTGCCAGCACTATTACGGGACAGGGCGACACCGGGGAGCTGTTTTTT.

Worth noting for this clone: A read error may account for a junction end that differs from germline. The rearrangement uses TRBV30 and TRBJ1-3; unclear D gene. Germline V gene lookup returns CDR1 GTSNPN and CDR2 SVGIG (reference sequence). The CDR3 sequence is 13 residues long. The DNA of the CDR3 is TGTGCCTGGAGTGTATATGGTCGAAACGCCATATATTTT. It yields the protein CAWSVYGRNAIYF.

This clone was detected only a few times. The J gene is TRBJ1-1, the V gene TRBV30; 9 bases line up with TRBD1. The CDR3 has 14 amino acids. Germline lookup yields CDR1 GTSNPN and CDR2 SVGIG (reference sequence). After removal of 3 bases from V and 5 bases from J, the junction contained 7 bases not matched to a gene. CDR3 DNA: TGTGCCTGGAGCACAGGGGGCGCAGGAACTGAAGCTTTCTTT. Its translation is CAWSTGGAGTEAFF.

This chain connects TRBV18 to TRBJ2-3; D not certain. CDR1 and CDR2 from the germline V gene are KGHSH and LQKENI. Trimming pared 3 bases from V and 3 bases from J, leaving 7 bases between. The CDR3 is 13 residues long. The CDR3 loop reads CASSPDLTDTQYF. CDR3 in DNA: TGTGCCAGCTCACCGGATTTAACAGATACGCAGTATTTT.

V and J are TRBV19 and TRBJ1-5; 8 bases are a match to TRBD1. The CDR3 is 16 amino acids. Germline CDR1 LNHDA, CDR2 SQIVND (reference sequence). V dropped 5 bases and J dropped 3; count of bases not matched to a gene: 9. The CDR3 loop is CASSAPGTGINQPQHF. In DNA, the CDR3 is TGTGCCAGTAGTGCCCCCGGGACAGGAATCAATCAGCCCCAGCATTTT.

A few counts support this clone. V and J are TRBV23-1 and TRBJ2-7; 9 nucleotides agree with TRBD1. TRBV23-1 is treated as an ORF (open reading frame) with a function not yet certain. J gave up 0 bases and V 2 bases, and 5 bases lay outside the gene matches. The CDR3 is 16 amino acids. CDR3 in amino acids: CASSQPGQGSSYEQYF. The CDR3 region has the DNA TGCGCCAGCAGTCAACCGGGACAGGGTAGCTCCTACGAGCAGTACTTC.

The chain couples TRBV2 to TRBJ2-1; D uncertain. CDR3 length: 11 residues. Germline lookup yields CDR1 SNHLY and CDR2 FYNNEI. V lost 5 bases and J 4 bases, leaving 3 bases between the germline ends. The CDR3 loop is CASSYYNEQFF. The CDR3 nucleotides are TGTGCCAGCAGTTATTACAATGAGCAGTTCTTC. Variable domain in full (rest from reference TRBV2 and TRBJ2-1): EPEVTQTPSHQVTQMGQEVILRCVPISNHLYFYWYRQILGQKVEFLVSFYNNEISEKSEIFDDQFSVERPDGSNFTLKIRSTKLEDSAMYFCASSYYNEQFFGPGTRLTVL.